The 7 T cell receptor beta chains listed next were all sequenced from one sample in a study of T cells in localized non-small cell lung cancer. Method: immunoSEQ multiplex PCR; TCRdb's copy keeps in-frame clones and lacks some. The sample has 90,000 to 95,000 clones, more than 75% seen once. The sample consisted of PBMCs, taken before any cancer treatment. All receptors come from a woman aged 35 to 70 with stage II squamous cell lung carcinoma.

The count of this clone is one. The chain couples TRBV25-1 to TRBJ2-5, with unresolved D. Near its end, the DNA agrees better with TRBJ2-7, so the J call may be wrong. Germline CDR1 MGHDK, CDR2 SYGVNS. This CDR3 contains 13 residues. Here the CDR3 reads CASSGRVFYEQYF. The CDR3 DNA reads TGTGCCAGCAGTGGACGGGTTTTCTACGAGCAGTACTTC.

This chain connects TRBV5-4 to TRBJ1-4; TRBD1 matches at 7 bases. CDR3 length equals 13 residues. Germline CDR1 SGHNT, CDR2 YYREEE (reference sequence). With V trimmed by 4 bases and J by 8 bases, 5 bases remained unmatched. DNA of the CDR3: TGTGCCAGCAGCAAGGGACAGACGGAAAAACTGTTTTTT. It codes for CASSKGQTEKLFF.

This clone has just a few counts. CDR3 in DNA: TGTGCCAGCAGTGTTCGGCCACGAGGTCTTACAGGGCTGGTTCCAGATACGCAGTATTTT. The encoded protein is CASSVRPRGLTGLVPDTQYF. The V gene is TRBV6-1, the J gene TRBJ2-3; TRBD1 is a possible D gene (6 bases). The CDR3 runs to 20 residues. Per the germline V gene, CDR1 is MNHNS and CDR2 is SASEGT. The V gene lost 4 bases and the J gene lost 4 bases, with 30 bases spanning the gap.

This chain joins TRBV5-1 and TRBJ2-1; 7 bases map to TRBD2. The CDR3 runs 16 residues. The germline V gene encodes CDR1 SGHRS and CDR2 YFSETQ. V lost 0 bases, J lost 4 bases, and 7 bases stayed unmatched. CDR3 coding DNA: TGCGCCAGCAGCTTGGAACCAGGGAGGGTGTACAATGAGCAGTTCTTC. Translated, it gives CASSLEPGRVYNEQFF.

The chain has TRBV5-1 and TRBJ2-7; 7 nucleotides align to TRBD1. Germline V gives CDR1 SGHRS, CDR2 YFSETQ. The length of the CDR3 is 15 residues. Trimming at V came to 0 bases and at J to 4 bases, leaving 7 bases not matched to a gene. The DNA of the CDR3 is TGCGCCAGCAGCTTGGGACAGGGCTTCGGTTACGAGCAGTACTTC. Residues: CASSLGQGFGYEQYF.

The CDR3 bases are TGCGCCAGCAGCTTGGCCGGTAGACAGGGAGGCGCTGAAGCTTTCTTT. This codes for CASSLAGRQGGAEAFF. This chain connects TRBV5-1 to TRBJ1-1; 7 bases fit TRBD1. This CDR3 has 16 amino acids. With V trimmed by 0 bases and J by 6 bases, 11 bases remained unmatched. Germline V gene lookup returns CDR1 SGHRS and CDR2 YFSETQ.

The V gene is TRBV27, the J gene TRBJ1-4; D is uncertain. Germline CDR1 is MNHEY and CDR2 is SMNVEV (reference sequence). CDR3 length: 15 residues. Trimming stripped 6 bases from V and 7 bases from J, with 18 bases between. CDR3 nucleotides: TGTGCCAGCAGCCCTAGGGAAAGACATGCTGAAAAACTGTTTTTT. Its protein is CASSPRERHAEKLFF.